This T cell receptor beta chain was retrieved from a study of shared clonotypes between healthy human individuals (TCRdb year 2020). Regarding the complete study: A couple of women and a few men aged 18 to 49 years were included in the cohort. For each donor, CD4 naive and CD4 memory were each run on three plates, CD8 naive on two plates, and CD8 memory on one plate. To estimate repertoire size and how much clonotypes are shared between individuals, the study performed deep sequencing of blood TCR repertoires from roughly five healthy adults. To increase sequencing depth and limit assay-specific biases, different laboratories used diverse techniques to prepare libraries and sequence TCR repertoires. Each donor's leukapheresis produced roughly between roughly 0.85 and 10 billion PBMCs.

This clone was recorded once. The specificity of this receptor is unknown. No base-level quality is on record; no much larger clone is a single base apart. Using the deep immunoSEQ assay, multiplex PCR amplified TCR CDR3 regions from genomic DNA. For each cell subset, the extracted genomic DNA was distributed evenly across all wells of several immunoSEQ 96-well plates, and each plate served as one replicate. For sorted subsets, around 0.2 ug genomic DNA, equal to 30,000 to 35,000 T cell genomes, was loaded into each replicate PCR. The purified libraries were quantified using a Qubit 3.0 fluorometer, sized with a Bioanalyzer 2100, and then quantified again using the KAPA Library Quantification kit. A separate single-read 150-cycle Illumina NextSeq 550 flow cell was used to sequence each immunoSEQ 96-well plate. Per the source publication's procedure: The immunoSEQ output contained only junctional sequences without quality scores, so filtering could not match that applied to full-length reads. Sequences were annotated with PyIR, a Python wrapper for IgBLAST v1.9, using IMGT germline references to assign V/J genes and CDR3. Reads with weak V/J assignments (E-value above 1e-6), missing CDR3, stop codons, out-of-frame junctions, or ambiguous translated residues were removed. V3J clonotypes were defined by identical inferred V gene, J gene, and CDR3 amino acid sequence. The percentage overlap between two repertoires was calculated by dividing the number of shared unique clonotypes by the size of the smaller repertoire. RTK rarefaction, the Chao1 estimator, and Recon v2.1 estimates of unobserved clonotypes were used to assess repertoire richness. Generation probabilities were computed with OLGA for all TCRbeta clonotypes obtained by the gDNA method from a few donors. TCRdb provides this immuneACCESS table in a form limited to in-frame rearrangements. Some clones are lacking; in checked studies, under half of them reflect an unresolved V gene, and why the rest are absent is not known. V, J and clone size are those of that table, while D and trimming were read from the DNA. The sample records over 2 million clones, about 90% of which are singletons. The leading ten clones occupy approximately 0.41% of the sample.

Donors were healthy HIV-negative adults with no recently reported acute infections or vaccinations. Every donor was a Caucasian adult living in Nashville, Tennessee, USA. CD4+ T cells were enriched by magnetic negative selection, after which naive cells were positively selected on CD45RA and the negative fraction was taken as the memory subset. After blood collection by leukapheresis, PBMCs were isolated using Ficoll-Histopaque density gradient centrifugation and then cryopreserved in the vapor phase of liquid nitrogen. Analytical flow cytometry was used to check the purity and quantity of every magnetically sorted T cell population. Each sorted fraction had its genomic DNA isolated and then quantified by UV absorbance on a Nanodrop 2000c. The CDR3 covers 15 residues, taking in both the cysteine and the phenylalanine. Only the CDR3 DNA stays, 45 bases, in frame from base 1. The germline V gene supplies CDR1 SGHRS and CDR2 YFSETQ. V loses 0 bases of germline sequence and J loses 7 bases, and the interval between the two ends is 14 bases.

The investigation overall reported the following: Based on pairwise subsampling, the degree of clonotype sharing among donors was expected to be affected by sequencing depth. Sharing across a handful of donors was observed for roughly 5% of naive CD4, 3% to 4% of naive CD8, 2% to 2.5% of memory CD4, and roughly 0.43% of memory CD8 clonotypes. Sampling was limited to blood, and TCR repertoires in tissue likely differ from TCR repertoires in blood. Compared with non-shared clonotypes, the clonotypes found in all four sorted-subset donors had higher generation probabilities. Naive subsets generally had larger estimated clonotype richness than memory subsets. Rarefaction of sorted-subset datasets indicated incomplete sequencing despite the large sequencing depth. Because the study included a small number of donors, the genetic and exposure-history diversity represented was limited.

The sample was naive CD4+ T cells from PBMCs. In the paper's terms, the cell subset or site label means: CD45RA+ positively selected. The V gene is TRBV5-1 and the J gene is TRBJ2-1; TRBD1 is a possible D gene, resting on 6 matching bases. The TCR sequence derives from a man younger than 35 in good health. Some clones in this sample may be carry-over from other donors' samples. The CDR3 corresponds to CASSLDRVTRNEQFF. The DNA sequence is as follows: TGCGCCAGCAGCTTGGACAGGGTGACCAGGAATGAGCAGTTCTTC.